This TCR beta chain was observed in a study of blood T cell repertoires in COVID-19. Overall study: T cells, B-cell-depleted T cells, or PBMCs provided the cDNA or gDNA that served as material.

Trimming took 3 bases from V and 2 from J; bases not matched to a gene: 4. The germline CDR1 and CDR2 sequences are SGDLS and YYNGEE. The CDR3 covers 15 residues. Original methodology: Amplifying reference gene primers gave estimates of nucleated cell counts. Clones were sequenced by immunoSEQ multiplex PCR, and TCRdb holds only the in-frame ones, with some missing. That table is the source of V, J and clone size, and D and trimming were worked out from the DNA. The sample lists roughly 250,000 clones, approximately 92% occurring once. Seattle patients were enrolled while actively infected and followed longitudinally.

Sequencing was done on a sample of peripheral blood. The sequence was obtained from a person aged 18 to 30 with COVID-19, enrolled during active disease. V and J are TRBV9 and TRBJ2-1, with TRBD1 matching over 8 bases. CDR3 residues: CASSAGQGTYNEQFF. In DNA form, the CDR3 reads TGTGCCAGCAGCGCCGGACAGGGCACCTACAATGAGCAGTTCTTC. Combining the CDR3 with reference TRBV9 and TRBJ2-1 gives the whole variable domain DSGVTQTPKHLITATGQRVTLRCSPRSGDLSVYWYQQSLDQGLQFLIQYYNGEERAKGNILERFSAQQFPDLHSELNLSSLELGDSALYFCASSAGQGTYNEQFFGPGTRLTVL.